Listed below are T cell receptor beta chains from one sample, sequenced in a study of blood T cell repertoires in COVID-19. The repertoire was sequenced with immunoSEQ multiplex PCR; TCRdb's copy has only in-frame clones and lacks some. The top ten clones hold around 10% of a sample with under 200,000 clones, around four fifths of them seen once. The sequenced sample consisted of peripheral blood. Receptor source: an elderly woman with active or convalescent COVID-19. Each CDR3 is given with its conserved first and last residue. D genes are given only for firm matches. The size field is filled for only some rows; it gives once, few, many or a size class.

clone size | J gene | CDR3 length | D gene | V gene | CDR3 DNA | CDR3 protein
- | TRBJ1-1 | 16 | - | TRBV5-4 | TGTGCCAGCAGCTTGGCCAGTGGCAGGGCTACCACTGAAGCTTTCTTT | CASSLASGRATTEAFF
- | TRBJ2-5 | 16 | - | TRBV6-1 | TGTGCCAGCAGCGAACACCCGGGGGATCCCCAAGAGACCCAGTACTTC | CASSEHPGDPQETQYF
- | TRBJ1-1 | 15 | - | TRBV7-8 | TGTGCCAGCAGACCCCGGGAGCTGGAGCTCGCTGAAGCTTTCTTT | CASRPRELELAEAFF
- | TRBJ2-1 | 12 | - | TRBV3-1/TRBV3-2 | TGTGCCAGCAGCCAGAGGCGTCATGAGCAGTTCTTC | CASSQRRHEQFF
- | TRBJ1-2 | 13 | - | TRBV19 | TGTGCCAGTACCCAGGGGACATCTTATGGCTACACCTTC | CASTQGTSYGYTF
few | TRBJ1-1 | 13 | - | TRBV12-3/TRBV12-4 | TGTGCCAGCCGATCTACTATGAACACTGAAGCTTTCTTT | CASRSTMNTEAFF
- | TRBJ1-1 | 15 | - | TRBV19 | TGTGCCAGTAGTATAGTCGGGGCGGGGGCCACTGAAGCTTTCTTT | CASSIVGAGATEAFF
- | TRBJ1-2 | 13 | TRBD1 | TRBV12-3/TRBV12-4 | TGTGCCAGCAGAAGGGGGCTAGTCTATGGCTACACCTTC | CASRRGLVYGYTF
few | TRBJ2-7 | 13 | - | TRBV2 | TGTGCCAGCAGTGAAACCGGGTCCTACGAGCAGTACTTC | CASSETGSYEQYF
- | TRBJ1-5 | 16 | - | TRBV9 | TGTGCCAGCAGCGTAGTTTGGGACCCAGCGGGTCAGCCCCAGCATTTT | CASSVVWDPAGQPQHF
once | TRBJ2-2 | 15 | TRBD1 | TRBV11-2 | TGTGCCAGCAGTCGGACAGGGGGCCCTACCGGGGAGCTGTTTTTT | CASSRTGGPTGELFF
- | TRBJ2-4 | 20 | TRBD1 | TRBV4-1 | TGCGCCAGCAGCCAAGATCTTGGGACAGGAGTAAATGTAGCCAAAAACATTCAGTACTTC | CASSQDLGTGVNVAKNIQYF
- | TRBJ1-1 | 14 | - | TRBV7-2 | TGTGCCAGCAGCTTATCCCGTATGAACACTGAAGCTTTCTTT | CASSLSRMNTEAFF
few | TRBJ2-7 | 16 | - | TRBV7-3 | TGTGCCAGCAGCTTATCGGGCGCAGGGGCGTCCTACGAGCAGTACTTC | CASSLSGAGASYEQYF